Following are 27 T cell receptor beta chains from one sample sequenced in a study of the immune and genomic landscape of osteosarcoma (dated by TCRdb to about 2020). Libraries were constructed by the immunoSEQ multiplex PCR assay. TCRdb stores this immuneACCESS table with in-frame sequences only. Part of the clones is absent; in the studies checked, under half of the shortfall reflects unresolved V genes, and no reason is known for the rest. Recorded for this sample are about 4,600 clones; approximately 71% of them occurred a single time. The ten biggest clones cover 16% of the sample. Post-treatment primary, local recurrence and metastasis tumors from poor-prognosis patients were used as specimens. Sample: osteosarcoma tumor tissue from the femur. The receptors were gathered from a human donor with osteosarcoma.

The V call is TRBV28, the J call TRBJ1-5; the match to TRBD1 covers 9 bases. This CDR3 contains 14 residues. The germline V gene has CDR1 MDHEN and CDR2 SYDVKM. With 5 bases clipped from V and 10 bases from J, the junction kept 9 bases outside the gene matches. This chain's CDR3 is CASSPPDRGDPQHF. The CDR3 DNA reads TGTGCCAGCAGTCCACCGGACAGGGGCGATCCCCAGCATTTT.

The CDR3 loop reads CASSYPGQSYGYTF. The CDR3 DNA follows: TGTGCCAGCAGTTACCCCGGACAGTCCTATGGCTACACCTTC. The V gene is TRBV6-6, the J gene TRBJ1-2, with D perhaps TRBD1 (6 bases). Germline V lookup: CDR1 MNHNY, CDR2 SVGAGI (reference sequence). V shed 2 bases and J shed 4 bases, with 11 bases lying between them. This CDR3 spans 14 amino acids.

This chain links TRBV27 with TRBJ1-2; D is unclear. CDR3 length: 15 amino acids. V lost 6 bases, J lost 5 bases, and 19 bases lay in between. CDR1 is MNHEY and CDR2 is SMNVEV in the germline V gene (reference sequence). The DNA for the CDR3 is TGTGCCAGCAGCAAGACACCGTCTAGTTGGTATGGCTACACCTTC. Translating gives CASSKTPSSWYGYTF.

The rearrangement links TRBV4-2 to TRBJ1-2; possibly TRBD1 for D (6 bases). Trimming took off 1 base at V and 0 bases at J, with 12 bases between the two ends. The CDR3 has 16 amino acids. CDR1 LGHNA and CDR2 YNFKEQ come from the germline V gene. CDR3 in DNA: TGTGCCAGCAGCCAAGGAACAGGGCCTCCTAACTATGGCTACACCTTC. Protein sequence: CASSQGTGPPNYGYTF.

The gene calls are TRBV6-5 and TRBJ2-7; no definite D call. CDR3 size: 13 residues. Germline V gene sequence: CDR1 MNHEY, CDR2 SVGAGI. The ends were cut back, 7 bases at V and 0 bases at J, with 10 bases in the middle. Here the CDR3 reads CASMGGISYEQYF. In DNA form, the CDR3 reads TGTGCCAGCATGGGCGGCATCTCCTACGAGCAGTACTTC.

V usage is TRBV7-9 and J usage is TRBJ2-7; either TRBD1 or TRBD2 may supply D (5 bases each). Germline CDR1 and CDR2: SEHNR and FQNEAQ (reference sequence). V was shortened by 5 bases and J by 5 bases, with 19 bases between the two germline ends. The CDR3 sequence is 15 residues long. The CDR3 loop is CASSHRDRAGHEQYF. Written as DNA, the CDR3 is TGTGCCAGCAGCCACCGGGACCGGGCCGGACACGAGCAGTACTTC.

The chain joins TRBV7-2 to TRBJ2-1; possibly TRBD2 for D (5 bases). Trimming took off 1 base at V and 4 bases at J, with 17 bases between the two ends. The CDR3 extends over 17 amino acids. Germline CDR1 is SGHTA and CDR2 is FQGNSA. The CDR3 region has the DNA TGTGCCAGCAGCTTAGAATTCGGAACTGGGAGATACAATGAGCAGTTCTTC. It encodes CASSLEFGTGRYNEQFF.

The rearrangement joins TRBV28 to TRBJ2-6; no firm D call. This CDR3 comprises 19 residues. Germline CDR1 reads MDHEN; CDR2 reads SYDVKM. V was pared by 4 bases and J by 0 bases, with 19 bases between. This CDR3 is CASSSPKVKGLSGANVLTF. CDR3 coding DNA: TGTGCCAGCAGTTCACCTAAGGTGAAAGGGCTCTCTGGGGCCAACGTCCTGACTTTC.

CDR3 in amino acids: CASAPAGTGVANSPLHF. The CDR3 DNA reads TGTGCCAGCGCGCCTGCCGGGACAGGGGTTGCCAATTCACCCCTCCACTTT. The rearrangement links TRBV28 to TRBJ1-6; 10 bases are shared with TRBD1. Trimming removed 8 bases from V and 7 bases from J; junction bases left unmatched: 14. The CDR3 has 17 amino acids. Germline assignment: CDR1 MDHEN and CDR2 SYDVKM.

This chain uses TRBV15 with TRBJ2-3; 13 positions agree with TRBD2. The CDR3 loop spans 16 amino acids. J was trimmed by 6 bases and V by 4 bases; bases with no gene match: 7. In germline, CDR1 is LNHNV, CDR2 YYDKDF (reference sequence). CDR3 protein: CATSKGLAGAGDTQYF. The CDR3 DNA is TGTGCCACCAGCAAAGGACTAGCGGGAGCAGGGGATACGCAGTATTTT.

The chain couples TRBV5-6 to TRBJ2-1; D is possibly TRBD2 (6 bases). The CDR3 has 12 amino acids. CDR1 is SGHDT and CDR2 is YYEEEE in the germline V gene. V was cut by 4 bases and J by 8 bases, with 10 bases left in between. CDR3 coding DNA: TGTGCCAGCAGCCGGGGGATCCATGAGCAGTTCTTC. This translates into CASSRGIHEQFF.

The CDR3 DNA follows: TGTGCCAGCAGCGTAGAGGGTTTTAGCACAGATACGCAGTATTTT. Protein sequence: CASSVEGFSTDTQYF. The chain employs TRBV9 and TRBJ2-3; D gene ambiguous. Trimming removed 0 bases from V and 0 bases from J, with 8 bases in between. The germline V gene has CDR1 SGDLS and CDR2 YYNGEE. This CDR3 has 15 residues.

This chain uses TRBV18 with TRBJ2-7, with no clear D. The CDR3 length is 14 residues. With 4 bases removed from V and 3 bases from J, the gap between germline ends came to 13 bases. Germline CDR1 is KGHSH and CDR2 is LQKENI. CDR3 sequence: CASSLGANNYEQYF. The CDR3 nucleotides are TGTGCCAGCTCACTGGGCGCTAATAACTACGAGCAGTACTTC.

This chain links TRBV19 with TRBJ2-2, with a possible D match to TRBD2 (5 bases). Trimming took 4 bases from V and 10 from J, leaving 19 bases between them. Looked up from germline, CDR1 is LNHDA and CDR2 is SQIVND (reference sequence). The CDR3 is made up of 15 amino acids. CDR3 loop: CASSTSRTRSAELFF. The CDR3 DNA is TGTGCCAGTAGTACTTCCCGGACTCGCTCAGCGGAGCTGTTTTTT.

The rearrangement joins TRBV18 to TRBJ2-7, with 7 bases aligning to TRBD1. CDR3 length: 14 residues. Looked up from germline, CDR1 is KGHSH and CDR2 is LQKENI. The J segment lost 2 bases and the V segment lost 1 base, leaving 2 bases of the junction unmatched. This CDR3 is CASSPRTGAYEQYF. The CDR3 DNA reads TGTGCCAGCTCACCACGGACAGGAGCCTACGAGCAGTACTTC.

The chain links TRBV6-1 to TRBJ2-7; the D gene is possibly TRBD2 (5 bases). Germline V gives CDR1 MNHNS, CDR2 SASEGT. The CDR3 spans 13 residues. V lost 0 bases to trimming and J lost 6 bases, with 9 bases between them. The CDR3 DNA follows: TGTGCCAGCAGTGAAGCGCTTCGGGGCGAGCAGTACTTC. It specifies CASSEALRGEQYF.

V gene TRBV5-1 combines with J gene TRBJ2-5, with 11 bases fitting TRBD2. The germline gives CDR1 SGHRS, CDR2 YFSETQ. The CDR3 length is 16 residues. J lost 4 bases, V lost 3 bases, and 8 bases had no gene match. CDR3 coding DNA: TGCGCCAGCAGCTCACTAGCGGGAGAGGTAGGAGAGACCCAGTACTTC. Protein product: CASSSLAGEVGETQYF.

J is TRBJ2-7 and V is TRBV6-5, with 9 bases identical to TRBD1. Germline CDR1 is MNHEY and CDR2 is SVGAGI. J was trimmed by 0 bases and V by 6 bases; bases with no gene match: 3. The CDR3 is 14 residues long. The CDR3 reads CASSRQGVSYEQYF. As DNA, the CDR3 is TGTGCCAGCAGCAGACAGGGGGTCTCCTACGAGCAGTACTTC.

This chain links TRBV5-8 with TRBJ1-3, with a tentative D call TRBD1 (5 bases). In germline, CDR1 is SGHTS, CDR2 YDEGEE. This CDR3 has 16 residues. Trimming stripped 1 base from V and 4 bases from J, with 15 bases between. CDR3 nucleotides: TGTGCCAGCAGCTTGCGACAGACCGGAGTCGGAAACACCATATATTTT. This encodes CASSLRQTGVGNTIYF.

The chain has TRBV15 and TRBJ1-1; weak D call: TRBD1 (5 bases). The ends were cut back, 0 bases at V and 4 bases at J, with 15 bases in the middle. CDR3 length: 16 amino acids. Germline CDR1 reads LNHNV; CDR2 reads YYDKDF (reference sequence). The CDR3 spells CATSRDWGGRGTEAFF. The CDR3 coding sequence is TGTGCCACCAGCAGAGATTGGGGCGGAAGGGGCACTGAAGCTTTCTTT.

CDR3 protein: CASSVTVNTEAFF. The CDR3, as DNA: TGTGCCAGCAGTGTGACTGTGAACACTGAAGCTTTCTTT. V and J are TRBV2 and TRBJ1-1; D unresolved. V was cut by 4 bases and J by 0 bases, with 6 bases left in between. Germline V gene sequence: CDR1 SNHLY, CDR2 FYNNEI. This CDR3 spans 13 amino acids.

The V call is TRBV6-6, the J call TRBJ2-7; either TRBD1 or TRBD2 may supply D (5 bases each). Trimming pared 10 bases from V and 2 bases from J, leaving 18 bases between. Germline CDR1 reads MNHNY; CDR2 reads SVGAGI (reference sequence). The CDR3 contains 14 residues. CDR3 residues: CATRQPGPPYEQYF. The DNA of the CDR3 is TGTGCCACGCGGCAACCGGGGCCTCCCTACGAGCAGTACTTC.

This chain joins TRBV14 and TRBJ2-1, with D perhaps assigned TRBD1 or TRBD2 (5 bases each). Trimming pared 5 bases from V and 4 bases from J, leaving 15 bases between. The CDR3 has 15 amino acids. The germline V gene encodes CDR1 SGHDN and CDR2 FVKESK. The CDR3 DNA reads as TGTGCCAGCAGCTCCGGGCCGGGGCTTTACAATGAGCAGTTCTTC. Its protein product is CASSSGPGLYNEQFF.

In its sample, this clone was seen once. This chain uses TRBV12-2 with TRBJ2-7; no DNA check was done on the table's D call, TRBD2. TRBV12-2 constitutes a pseudogene. The CDR3 runs to 15 residues. The CDR3 region has the DNA TGTGCAAGTCGCTGCAGGACTAGCGGGAGTTACGAGCAGTACTTC. Translating gives CASRCRTSGSYEQYF.

The chain uses TRBV29-1 and TRBJ1-2; the D is unclear. The CDR3 is made up of 13 amino acids. V was shortened by 7 bases and J by 1 base, with 13 bases between the two germline ends. CDR1 is SQVTM and CDR2 is ANQGSEA in the germline V gene. DNA of the CDR3: TGCAGCGCCGCACTCGCGGATAACTATGGCTACACCTTC. Amino acids: CSAALADNYGYTF.

V gene TRBV29-1 combines with J gene TRBJ1-2; D may be TRBD1 (5 bases). Trimming removed 1 base from V and 7 bases from J, with 10 bases in between. The CDR3 has 12 residues. The germline CDR1 and CDR2 sequences are SQVTM and ANQGSEA. CDR3 in DNA: TGCAGCGTTGAAGGGGGCGGTGGTGGCTACACCTTC. Its translation: CSVEGGGGGYTF.

This clone came up once. CDR3 in amino acids: CASSQGGEAFF. The CDR3 DNA reads as TGTGCCAGCAGTCAAGGGGGCGAAGCTTTCTTT. The chain uses TRBV27 and TRBJ1-1; the match to TRBD1 covers 7 bases. Per the germline V gene, CDR1 is MNHEY and CDR2 is SMNVEV (reference sequence). CDR3 length: 11 amino acids. V lost 5 bases and J lost 8; bases outside the gene matches: 2.